This TCR beta chain was retrieved from a study of shared clonotypes between healthy human individuals. Details on this clone: What it binds is not known.

Overall study results and limits: Naive subsets typically showed greater estimated richness than memory subsets.

The table came from immunoSEQ multiplex PCR; TCRdb's copy has only in-frame clones and leaves some out. The table includes 1,400,000 or so clones, 98% detected once. V gave up 0 bases and J gave up 0 bases; unmatched junction bases: 10. The CDR3 extends over 21 amino acids. Germline V lookup: CDR1 SGHDN, CDR2 FVKESK. The gene calls are TRBV14 and TRBJ2-4; 14 bases match TRBD2. Sequencing used naive CD4+ T cells sorted from blood. The subset denotes: CD45RA+ positively selected. This sequence was found in a man aged 25-45 years in good health. The CDR3 nucleotides are TGTGCCAGCAGCCAAGATTGGGGTGGGACTAGCGGGAGCCAAGCCAAAAACATTCAGTACTTC. Encoded protein: CASSQDWGGTSGSQAKNIQYF.